The 4 T cell receptor beta chains presented below share a single source sample, sequenced in a study of Graves' ophthalmopathy and Graves' hyperthyroidism. The study amplified TCR beta CDR3 regions using RNA transcripts. Scientists carried out first-round RT-PCR using HTBI primers and then a second-round multiplex PCR. TCRdb re-called the multiplex PCR reads with MiXCR, one entry per CDR3 protein. Here the sample spans around 1,000,000 distinct CDR3 sequences, 35% to 40% being singletons. The sequencing sample was made of peripheral blood or thyroid tissue (not recorded which). The receptors were sampled from an adult man with Graves' hyperthyroidism.

This clonotype turned up a few times. This chain connects TRBV6-5 to TRBJ2-7; the D gene is possibly TRBD1 (6 bases). The length of the CDR3 is 15 residues. Trimming took 6 bases from V and 7 from J, leaving 22 bases between them. Germline V gene sequence: CDR1 MNHEY, CDR2 SVGAGI. In DNA form, the CDR3 reads TGTGCCAGCAGGATTCGGACAGCTTCCGTCAAGGAGCAGTACTTC. Translated: CASRIRTASVKEQYF.

Remarks on this clonotype: The junction differs from germline at one of its ends, possibly a read error. The rearrangement uses TRBV7-2 and TRBJ2-7; TRBD1 agrees at 8 bases. The germline V gene encodes CDR1 SGHTA and CDR2 FQGNSA. The CDR3 runs 15 residues. The CDR3 sequence: CASSVHGQGTYELYF. DNA of the CDR3: TGTGCCAGCAGCGTACACGGACAGGGAACCTACGAGCTGTACTTC.

This clonotype was seen once. This clone may be a read error of a much larger clone one base away. The chain employs TRBV10-3 and TRBJ2-5, with D hard to call. Trimming removed 5 bases from V and 9 bases from J, with 7 bases in between. The CDR3 is 10 amino acids. Germline values: CDR1 ENHRY, CDR2 SYGVKD. Written as DNA, the CDR3 is TGTGCCATCAGTTACTCGCCCCAGTACTTC. Its translation is CAISYSPQYF.

This clonotype was recorded at least ten times. The chain couples TRBV7-8 to TRBJ2-7, with TRBD2 matching over 15 bases. From germline, CDR1 is SGHVS and CDR2 FQNEAQ. The CDR3 sequence is 15 residues long. The CDR3: CATGLAGGPNYEQYF. CDR3 sequence (DNA): TGTGCTACCGGACTAGCGGGAGGGCCGAATTACGAGCAGTACTTC. Supplemented by reference TRBV7-8 and TRBJ2-7, the full variable domain reads GAGVSQSPRYKVAKRGQDVALRCDPISGHVSLFWYQQALGQGPEFLTYFQNEAQLDKSGLPSDRFFAERPEGSVSTLKIQRTQQEDSAVYLCATGLAGGPNYEQYFGPGTRLTVT.